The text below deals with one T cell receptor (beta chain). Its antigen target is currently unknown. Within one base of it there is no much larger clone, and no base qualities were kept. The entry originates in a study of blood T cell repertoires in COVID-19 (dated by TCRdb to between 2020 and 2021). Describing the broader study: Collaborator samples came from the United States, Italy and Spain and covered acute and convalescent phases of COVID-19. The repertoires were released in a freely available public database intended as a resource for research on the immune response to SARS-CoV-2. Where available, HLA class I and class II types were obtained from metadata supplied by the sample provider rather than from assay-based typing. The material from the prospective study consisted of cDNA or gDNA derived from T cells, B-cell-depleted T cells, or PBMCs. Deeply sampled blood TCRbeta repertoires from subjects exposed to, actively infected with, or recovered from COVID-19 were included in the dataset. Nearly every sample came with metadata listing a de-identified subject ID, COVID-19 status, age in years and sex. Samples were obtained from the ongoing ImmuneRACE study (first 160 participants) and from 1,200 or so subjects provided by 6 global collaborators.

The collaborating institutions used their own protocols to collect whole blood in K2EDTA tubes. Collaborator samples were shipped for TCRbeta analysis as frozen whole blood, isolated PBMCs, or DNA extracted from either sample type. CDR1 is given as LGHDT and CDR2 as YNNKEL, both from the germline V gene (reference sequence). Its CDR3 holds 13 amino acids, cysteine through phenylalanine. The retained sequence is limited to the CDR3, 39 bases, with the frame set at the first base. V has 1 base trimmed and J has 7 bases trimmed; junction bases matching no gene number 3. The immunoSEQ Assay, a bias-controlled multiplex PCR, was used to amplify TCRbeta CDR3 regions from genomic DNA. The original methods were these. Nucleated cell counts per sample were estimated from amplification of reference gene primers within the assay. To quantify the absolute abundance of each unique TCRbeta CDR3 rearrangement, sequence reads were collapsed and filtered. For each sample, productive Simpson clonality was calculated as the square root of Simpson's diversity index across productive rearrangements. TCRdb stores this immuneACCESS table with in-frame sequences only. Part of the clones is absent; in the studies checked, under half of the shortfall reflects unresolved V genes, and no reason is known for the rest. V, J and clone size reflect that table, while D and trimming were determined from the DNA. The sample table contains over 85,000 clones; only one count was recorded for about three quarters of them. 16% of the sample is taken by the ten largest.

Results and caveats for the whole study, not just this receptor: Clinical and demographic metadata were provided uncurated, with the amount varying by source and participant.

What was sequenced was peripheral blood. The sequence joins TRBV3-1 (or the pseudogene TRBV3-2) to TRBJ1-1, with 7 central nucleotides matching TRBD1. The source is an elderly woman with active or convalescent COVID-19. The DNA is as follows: TGTGCCAGCAGCCAAGTTGGACAGGATGAAGCTTTCTTT. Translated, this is CASSQVGQDEAFF.